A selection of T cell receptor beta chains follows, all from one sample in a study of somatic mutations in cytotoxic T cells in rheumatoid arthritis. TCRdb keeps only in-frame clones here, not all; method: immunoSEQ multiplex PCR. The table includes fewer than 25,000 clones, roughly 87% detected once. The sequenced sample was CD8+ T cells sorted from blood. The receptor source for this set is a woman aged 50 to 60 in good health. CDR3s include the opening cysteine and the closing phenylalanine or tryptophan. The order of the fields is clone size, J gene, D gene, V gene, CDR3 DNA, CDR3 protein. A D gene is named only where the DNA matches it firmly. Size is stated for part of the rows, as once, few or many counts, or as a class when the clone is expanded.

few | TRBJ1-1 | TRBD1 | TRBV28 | TGTGCCAGCAGTTTACCGGGACAGGGAACCACTGAAGCTTTCTTT | CASSLPGQGTTEAFF
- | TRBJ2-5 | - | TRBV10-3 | TGTGCCATCAGTGAGTCTAAAACAGGGTCCCAAGAGACCCAGTACTTC | CAISESKTGSQETQYF
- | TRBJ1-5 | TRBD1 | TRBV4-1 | TGCGCCAGCAGCCAGAGGGACAGGGTGTATACTCAGCCCCAGCATTTT | CASSQRDRVYTQPQHF
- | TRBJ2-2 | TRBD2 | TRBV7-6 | TGTGCCAGCAGCCTAGCGGGAGGGGACACCGGGGAGCTGTTTTTT | CASSLAGGDTGELFF
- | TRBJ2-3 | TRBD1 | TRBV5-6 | TGTGCCAGCAGCTCGGAACCGGGACAGGGAGCAGATACGCAGTATTTT | CASSSEPGQGADTQYF
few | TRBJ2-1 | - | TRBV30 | TGTGCCTGGGCCTCGGCTCCTCGCTCCTACAATGAGCAGTTCTTC | CAWASAPRSYNEQFF
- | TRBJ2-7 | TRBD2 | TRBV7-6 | TGTGCCAGCAGCGAAACTCTAGCGGGGGGTTACGAGCAGTACTTC | CASSETLAGGYEQYF
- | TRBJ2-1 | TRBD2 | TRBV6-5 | TGTGCCAGCAGCCAGAGACTAGCGGGAGGCGATGAGCAGTTCTTC | CASSQRLAGGDEQFF
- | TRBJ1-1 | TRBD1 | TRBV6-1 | TGTGCCAGCAGTGAATTGGACAGGGCAGGTATTGAAGCTTTCTTT | CASSELDRAGIEAFF
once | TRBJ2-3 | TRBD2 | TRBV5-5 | TGTGCCAGCAGCTTGGCGGGGGGGCGAGATACGCAGTATTTT | CASSLAGGRDTQYF
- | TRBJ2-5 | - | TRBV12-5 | TGTGCTAGTGGATCCCCAGGGGCCGGGGATCAAGAGACCCAGTACTTC | CASGSPGAGDQETQYF
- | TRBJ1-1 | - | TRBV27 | TGTGCCAGCAGTCCCCCGAGTACTGAAGCTTTCTTT | CASSPPSTEAFF
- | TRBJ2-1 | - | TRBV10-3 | TGTGCCATCAGTTACAGGGAGATGGGAAATGAGCAGTTCTTC | CAISYREMGNEQFF
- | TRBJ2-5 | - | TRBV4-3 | TGCGCCAGCAGCCAAGGGGGGACGGGGTACTCGGAGACCCAGTACTTC | CASSQGGTGYSETQYF
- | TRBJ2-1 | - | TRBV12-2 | TGTGCAAGTCAAAGTTGCGGGAGGCCCTACAATGAGCAGTTCTTC | CASQSCGRPYNEQFF
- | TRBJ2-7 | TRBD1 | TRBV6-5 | TGTGCCAGCAGCCAGGGGGCCGGCTACGAGCAGTACTTC | CASSQGAGYEQYF
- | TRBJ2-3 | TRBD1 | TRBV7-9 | TGTGCCAGCAGCCCCGGGACAGCTCTTACACCAGATACGCAGTATTTT | CASSPGTALTPDTQYF
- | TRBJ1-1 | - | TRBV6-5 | TGTGCCAGCAGTTACGCCACTGAAGCTTTCTTT | CASSYATEAFF
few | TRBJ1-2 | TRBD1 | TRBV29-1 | TGCAGCGTACAACAAGGACAGGGACGATCTAACTATGGCTACACCTTC | CSVQQGQGRSNYGYTF
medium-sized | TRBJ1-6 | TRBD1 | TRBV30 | TGTGCCTGGACCCGGACAGGGGAAAATTCACCCCTCCACTTT | CAWTRTGENSPLHF
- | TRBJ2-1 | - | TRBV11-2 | TGTGCCAGCAGCACATATGGGGAGGACAGTTACAATGAGCAGTTCTTC | CASSTYGEDSYNEQFF
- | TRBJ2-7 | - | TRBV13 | TGTGCCAGCAGCTTTTCGGAATCCTACGAGCAGTACTTC | CASSFSESYEQYF
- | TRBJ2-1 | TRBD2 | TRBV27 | TGTGCCAGCAGTTTCAACAACCTAGCGGGAGTTCGCAATGAGCAGTTCTTC | CASSFNNLAGVRNEQFF
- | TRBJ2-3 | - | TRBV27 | TGTGCCAGCCGGGAACTGGGAGATACGCAGTATTTT | CASRELGDTQYF
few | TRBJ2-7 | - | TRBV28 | TGTGCCAGCAGCTTGAGGACAATTTCCTACGAGCAGTACTTC | CASSLRTISYEQYF
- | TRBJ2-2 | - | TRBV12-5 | TGTGCTAGTGGTTTCGCGGGAAGGGGGGAGCTGTTTTTT | CASGFAGRGELFF
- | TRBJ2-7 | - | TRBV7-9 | TGTGCCAGCAGCCGGGACTTTCCCGACGAGCAGTACTTC | CASSRDFPDEQYF
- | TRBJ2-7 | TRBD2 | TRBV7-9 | TGTGCCAGCAGCTCCGTAGCGGGAGGCGGCGAGCAGTACTTC | CASSSVAGGGEQYF
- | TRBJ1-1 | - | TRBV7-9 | TGTGCCAGCAGCCAGGACAGCTCGAACACTGAAGCTTTCTTT | CASSQDSSNTEAFF
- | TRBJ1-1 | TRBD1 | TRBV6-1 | TGTGCCAGCAGTCCAGACAGGGGGCACACTGAAGCTTTCTTT | CASSPDRGHTEAFF
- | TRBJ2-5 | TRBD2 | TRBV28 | TGTGCCAGCAGTTTTCCCACTAGCGGGGGCCAAGAGACCCAGTACTTC | CASSFPTSGGQETQYF
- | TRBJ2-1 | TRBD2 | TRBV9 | TGTGCCAGCAGCGGTGGGACTAGCAGTGACAATGAGCAGTTCTTC | CASSGGTSSDNEQFF
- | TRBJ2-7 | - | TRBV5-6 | TGTGCCAGCAGCTTGGGACAGTCCTACGAGCAGTACTTC | CASSLGQSYEQYF
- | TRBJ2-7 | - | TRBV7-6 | TGTGCCAGCAGCCCCTCCTCGAGCTACGAGCAGTACTTC | CASSPSSSYEQYF
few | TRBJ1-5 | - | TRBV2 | TGTGCCAGCAGTGCGACAGGTGGGCCGGGCAATCAGCCCCAGCATTTT | CASSATGGPGNQPQHF
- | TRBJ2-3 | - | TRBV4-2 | TGTGCCAGCAGCCAAGAGCGCGGCGACGCTAGCACAGATACGCAGTATTTT | CASSQERGDASTDTQYF
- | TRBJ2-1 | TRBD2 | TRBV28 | TGTGCCAGCAGTTATGGCGGGGGAGACAATGAGCAGTTCTTC | CASSYGGGDNEQFF
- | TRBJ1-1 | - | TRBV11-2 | TGTGCCAGCAGCTTACCCGTTGACAGGACACGCAGTCGGGAAGCTTTCTTT | CASSLPVDRTRSREAFF
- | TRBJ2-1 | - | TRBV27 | TGTGCCAGCATCCAAACAGGGGGGGCCCCCTACAATGAGCAGTTCTTC | CASIQTGGAPYNEQFF
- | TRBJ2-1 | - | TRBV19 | TGTGCCAGTAGTATAGATGGAGGCAGGAATGAGCAGTTCTTC | CASSIDGGRNEQFF
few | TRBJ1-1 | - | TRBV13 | TGTGCCAGCAGCTTGGGTTGGACTGAAGCTTTCTTT | CASSLGWTEAFF
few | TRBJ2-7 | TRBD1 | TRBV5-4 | TGTGCCAGCAGTTACGGGACAGGCGGTTCCTACGAGCAGTACTTC | CASSYGTGGSYEQYF
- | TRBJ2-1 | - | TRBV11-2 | TGTGCCAGCAGCCACCCTCGGGCCAATGAGCAGTTCTTC | CASSHPRANEQFF
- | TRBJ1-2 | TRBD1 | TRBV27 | TGTGCCAGCAGAACACTTCAGGGGGCACATGGCTACACCTTC | CASRTLQGAHGYTF
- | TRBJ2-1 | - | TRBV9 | TGTGCCAGCAGCGTAGGGGGGGAGCCCTACAATGAGCAGTTCTTC | CASSVGGEPYNEQFF
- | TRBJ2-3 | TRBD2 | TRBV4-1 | TGCGCCAGCAGCCCGGGGGGGGATACGCAGTATTTT | CASSPGGDTQYF
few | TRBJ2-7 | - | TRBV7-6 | TGTGCCAGCAGCCCCCACGACAGTTACGAGCAGTACTTC | CASSPHDSYEQYF
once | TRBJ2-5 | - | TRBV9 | TGTGCCAGCAGCGTAGCCGCCACCTTCCAAGAGACCCAGTACTTC | CASSVAATFQETQYF
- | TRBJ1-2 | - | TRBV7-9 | TGTGCCAGCAGCTTAGGGGCATCCGTCTATGGCTACACCTTC | CASSLGASVYGYTF
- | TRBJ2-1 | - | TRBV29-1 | TGCAGCGTTGAAGAGGAGAGCTCCTACAATGAGCAGTTCTTC | CSVEEESSYNEQFF
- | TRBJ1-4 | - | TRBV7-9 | TGTGCCAGCAGGGCGGGGGGGGCTAATGAAAAACTGTTTTTT | CASRAGGANEKLFF
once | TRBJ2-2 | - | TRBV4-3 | TGCGCCAGCAGCCAAGAAGACGGAAACATGGAGCTGTTTTTT | CASSQEDGNMELFF
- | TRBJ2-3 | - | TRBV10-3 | TGTGCCATCAGTGATGAAGCAGATACGCAGTATTTT | CAISDEADTQYF
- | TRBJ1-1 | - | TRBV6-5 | TGTGCCAGCCAAAAAGGGGGGGGAACTGAAGCTTTCTTT | CASQKGGGTEAFF
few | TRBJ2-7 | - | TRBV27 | TGTGCCAGCAGTTTAGGCAACGAGCAGTACTTC | CASSLGNEQYF
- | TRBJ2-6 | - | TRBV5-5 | TGTGCCAGTCAGGGGCATACTGGGGCCAACGTCCTGACTTTC | CASQGHTGANVLTF